The TCR beta chain described here comes from a study of preoperative IRX-2 immunotherapy in early breast cancer (dated by TCRdb to about 2019). To note about this clone: Its antigen remains unidentified. Base qualities are not recorded, but no much larger clone differs from it by a single base.

In light of the paper, this sample's treatment or condition label describes: preoperative locoregional IRX-2 cytokine immunotherapy. The samples were obtained from a phase Ib study that tested preoperative, locoregional IRX-2 cytokine immunotherapy meant to prime immune responses. Donors were patients with early-stage breast cancer who received IRX-2 before surgery. Measured from the cysteine to the phenylalanine, the CDR3 is 17 residues long. CDR3 DNA is the only sequence kept; it has 51 bases, read in frame from the first base. The germline V and J ends show losses of 5 bases and 4 bases respectively, and no gene match explains 9 bases of the junction. From the germline V gene (reference sequence), CDR1 is SGHAT and CDR2 is FQDESV. Library prep was done by the immunoSEQ multiplex PCR assay. The table comes from immuneACCESS by way of TCRdb, which keeps in-frame sequences with V and J called. Part of the clones is missing from these tables; in studies checked, under half for an unresolved V gene and the rest for unknown reasons. This sample has roughly 25,000 clones in its table, and around 95% of those were observed once. Together, the top ten hold 15% to 20% of the sample.

This material consisted of tumor tissue, taken after IRX-2 immunotherapy. The clonotype comes from a human donor with breast cancer. The V and J segments used are TRBV11-1 and TRBJ2-1; 12 bases in the middle match TRBD2. CDR3 loop: CASSPQSGTSGYNEQFF. DNA sequence: TGTGCCAGCAGCCCCCAATCCGGGACTAGCGGGTACAATGAGCAGTTCTTC.